Below are 5 T cell receptor beta chains sequenced from a single sample in a study of OX40 agonist ivuxolimab in advanced cancers. Generated by immunoSEQ multiplex PCR, the TCRdb table keeps only in-frame clones and is missing some. The sample has approximately 3,300 clones; roughly 90% are singletons. The starting material was CD4+ or CD8+ T cells sorted from blood, obtained in a trial of the OX40 agonist ivuxolimab. These receptor sequences come from an adult with an advanced solid tumor such as melanoma, head and neck, liver or kidney cancer.

This rearrangement joins TRBV20-1 to TRBJ2-3; D is unclear. The V end lost 4 bases, the J end lost 7 bases, and 6 bases lay between the germline ends. The CDR3 runs to 10 residues. CDR1 and CDR2 from the germline V gene are DFQATT and SNEGSKA (reference sequence). CDR3 nucleotide sequence: TGCAGTGCTAAGAACAATACGCAGTATTTT. Residues: CSAKNNTQYF.

The chain couples TRBV11-1 to TRBJ2-7, with D possibly TRBD1 on 6 matching bases. The CDR3 runs 15 residues. Germline V gene data show CDR1 as SGHAT and CDR2 as FQDESV (reference sequence). V lost 0 bases and J lost 4, with 13 bases in between. CDR3 residues: CASSLAWAGDYEQYF. Written as DNA, the CDR3 is TGTGCCAGCAGCTTAGCATGGGCAGGGGATTACGAGCAGTACTTC. The full variable domain, rest sourced from reference TRBV11-1 and TRBJ2-7, is EAEVAQSPRYKITEKSQAVAFWCDPISGHATLYWYRQILGQGPELLVQFQDESVVDDSQLPKDRFSAERLKGVDSTLKIQPAELGDSAMYLCASSLAWAGDYEQYFGPGTRLTVT.

The chain employs TRBV6-5 and TRBJ2-3; D is undetermined. The V end lost 6 bases, the J end lost 2 bases, and 9 bases lay between the germline ends. CDR3 length equals 13 residues. CDR1 and CDR2 (germline): MNHEY, SVGAGI. The CDR3 sequence: CASRRPYTDTQYF. The CDR3 DNA reads as TGTGCCAGCAGACGACCCTACACAGATACGCAGTATTTT.

The rearrangement links TRBV27 to TRBJ2-5; D remains ambiguous. The CDR3 totals 14 residues. V was cut by 5 bases and J by 1 base, with 11 bases left in between. Germline V gene data show CDR1 as MNHEY and CDR2 as SMNVEV (reference sequence). The CDR3 is CASSPIGPQETQYF. CDR3 DNA: TGTGCCAGCAGTCCAATAGGCCCCCAAGAGACCCAGTACTTC.

The chain has TRBV28 and TRBJ1-2, with a tentative D call TRBD1 (5 bases). The CDR3 totals 14 residues. V lost 5 bases and J 4 bases, leaving 14 bases between the germline ends. CDR1 is MDHEN, CDR2 SYDVKM, per germline. CDR3 region: CASSLRQIFYGYTF. The CDR3 nucleotides read TGTGCCAGCAGTCTAAGACAGATTTTCTATGGCTACACCTTC.